This entry is about one T cell receptor beta chain. Its antigen is unknown. This record belongs to a study of cytomegalovirus exposure and HLA in healthy donors. Notes on the study in general: Researchers catalogued about 150 TCR beta chains as cytomegalovirus-associated. Rarity held for most TCR sequences, but there were some public TCRs that occurred in many donors.

Only in-frame clones appear in the TCRdb table, and some are missing; sequencing was by immunoSEQ multiplex PCR. Among some 120,000 clones, about 90% were seen once, and the ten largest hold 3% to 4%. Sequences were obtained from PBMCs. This TCR came from a man aged 25 to 45 in good health and CMV-seronegative.

The CDR3 loop is CASSFQGRYEQYF. Written as DNA, the CDR3 is TGCGCCAGCAGCTTCCAGGGGAGATACGAGCAGTACTTC. This rearrangement joins TRBV5-1 to TRBJ2-7, with D tentatively TRBD1 (6 bases). The CDR3 runs to 13 residues. The V gene's germline CDR1 is SGHRS and CDR2 YFSETQ. The V end lost 2 bases, the J end lost 4 bases, and 10 bases lay between the germline ends.